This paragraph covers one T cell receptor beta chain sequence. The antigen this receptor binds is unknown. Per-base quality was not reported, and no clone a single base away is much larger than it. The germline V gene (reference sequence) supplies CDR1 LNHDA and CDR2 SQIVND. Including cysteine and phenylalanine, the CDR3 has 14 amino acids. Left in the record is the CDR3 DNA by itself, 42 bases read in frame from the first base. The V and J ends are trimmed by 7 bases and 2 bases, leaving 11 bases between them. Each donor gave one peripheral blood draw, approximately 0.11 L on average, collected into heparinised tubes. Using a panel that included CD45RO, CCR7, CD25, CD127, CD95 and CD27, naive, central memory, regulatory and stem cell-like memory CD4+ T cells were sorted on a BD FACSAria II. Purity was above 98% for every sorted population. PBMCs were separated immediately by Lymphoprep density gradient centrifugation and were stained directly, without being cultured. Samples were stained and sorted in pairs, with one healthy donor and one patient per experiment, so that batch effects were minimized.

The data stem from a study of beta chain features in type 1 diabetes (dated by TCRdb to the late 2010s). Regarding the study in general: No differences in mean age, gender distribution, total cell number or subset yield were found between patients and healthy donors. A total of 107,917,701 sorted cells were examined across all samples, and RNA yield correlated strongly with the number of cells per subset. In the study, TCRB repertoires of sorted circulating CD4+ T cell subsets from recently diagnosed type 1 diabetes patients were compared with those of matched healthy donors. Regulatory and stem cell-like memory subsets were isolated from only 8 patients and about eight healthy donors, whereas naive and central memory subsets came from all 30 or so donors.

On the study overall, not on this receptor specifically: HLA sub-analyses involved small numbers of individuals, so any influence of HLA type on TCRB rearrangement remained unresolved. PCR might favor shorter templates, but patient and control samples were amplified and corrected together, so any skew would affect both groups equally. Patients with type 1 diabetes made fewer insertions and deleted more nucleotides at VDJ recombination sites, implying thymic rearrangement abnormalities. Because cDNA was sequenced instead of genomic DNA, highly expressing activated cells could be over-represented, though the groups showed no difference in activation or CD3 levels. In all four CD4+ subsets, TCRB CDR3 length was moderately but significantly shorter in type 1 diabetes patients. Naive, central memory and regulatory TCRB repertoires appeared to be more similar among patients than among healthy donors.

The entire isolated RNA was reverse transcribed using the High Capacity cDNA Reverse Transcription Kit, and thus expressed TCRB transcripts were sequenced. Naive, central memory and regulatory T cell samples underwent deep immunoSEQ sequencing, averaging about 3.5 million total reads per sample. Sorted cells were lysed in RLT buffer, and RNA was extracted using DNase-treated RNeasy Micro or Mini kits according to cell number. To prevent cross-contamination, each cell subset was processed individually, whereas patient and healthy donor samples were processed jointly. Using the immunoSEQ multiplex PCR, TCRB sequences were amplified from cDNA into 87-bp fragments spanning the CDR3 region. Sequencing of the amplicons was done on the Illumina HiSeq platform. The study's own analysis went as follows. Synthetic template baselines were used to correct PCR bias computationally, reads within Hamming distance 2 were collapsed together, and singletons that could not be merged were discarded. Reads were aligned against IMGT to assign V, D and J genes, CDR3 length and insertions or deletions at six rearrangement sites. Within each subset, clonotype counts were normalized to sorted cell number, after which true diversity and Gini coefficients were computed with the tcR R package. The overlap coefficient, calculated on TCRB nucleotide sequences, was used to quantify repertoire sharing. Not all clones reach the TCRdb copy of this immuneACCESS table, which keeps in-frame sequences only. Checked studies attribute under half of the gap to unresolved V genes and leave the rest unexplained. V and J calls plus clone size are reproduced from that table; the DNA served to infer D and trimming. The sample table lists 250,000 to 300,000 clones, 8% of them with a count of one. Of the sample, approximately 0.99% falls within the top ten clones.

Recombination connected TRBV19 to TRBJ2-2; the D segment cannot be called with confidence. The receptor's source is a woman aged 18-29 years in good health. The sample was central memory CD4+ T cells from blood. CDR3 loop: CASNGRRNTGELFF. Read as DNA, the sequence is TGTGCCAGTAATGGCCGACGTAACACCGGGGAGCTGTTTTTT.